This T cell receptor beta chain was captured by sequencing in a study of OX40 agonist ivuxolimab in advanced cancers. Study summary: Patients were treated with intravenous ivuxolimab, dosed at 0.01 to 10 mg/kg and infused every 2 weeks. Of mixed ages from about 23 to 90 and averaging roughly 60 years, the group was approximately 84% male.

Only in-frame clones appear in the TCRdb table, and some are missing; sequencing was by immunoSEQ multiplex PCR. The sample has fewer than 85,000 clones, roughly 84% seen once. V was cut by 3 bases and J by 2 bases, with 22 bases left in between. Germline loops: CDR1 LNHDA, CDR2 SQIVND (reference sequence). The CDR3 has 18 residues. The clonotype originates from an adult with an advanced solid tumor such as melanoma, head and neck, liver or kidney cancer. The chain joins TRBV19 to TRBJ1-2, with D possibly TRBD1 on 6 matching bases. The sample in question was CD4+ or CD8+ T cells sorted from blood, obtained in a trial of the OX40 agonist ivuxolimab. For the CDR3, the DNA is TGTGCCAGTAGTATTATCACCGCAGGGGCCTCGATAAACTATGGCTACACCTTC. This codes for CASSIITAGASINYGYTF.